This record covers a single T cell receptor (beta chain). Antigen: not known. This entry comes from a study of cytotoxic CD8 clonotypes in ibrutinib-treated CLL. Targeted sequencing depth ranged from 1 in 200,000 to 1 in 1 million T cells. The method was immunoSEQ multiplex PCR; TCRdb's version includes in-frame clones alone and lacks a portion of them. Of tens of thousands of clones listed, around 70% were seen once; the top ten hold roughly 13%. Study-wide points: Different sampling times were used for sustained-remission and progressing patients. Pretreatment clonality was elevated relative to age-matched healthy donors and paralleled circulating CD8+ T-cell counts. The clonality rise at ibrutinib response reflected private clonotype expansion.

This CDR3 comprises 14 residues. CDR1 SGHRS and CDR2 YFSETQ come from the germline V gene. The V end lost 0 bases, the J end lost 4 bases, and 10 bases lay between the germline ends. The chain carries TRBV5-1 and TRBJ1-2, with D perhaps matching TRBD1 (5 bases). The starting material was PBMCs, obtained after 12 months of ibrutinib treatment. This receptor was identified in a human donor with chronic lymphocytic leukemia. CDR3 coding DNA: TGCGCCAGCAGCTTGGCAGGGACGAGCTATGGCTACACCTTC. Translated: CASSLAGTSYGYTF.